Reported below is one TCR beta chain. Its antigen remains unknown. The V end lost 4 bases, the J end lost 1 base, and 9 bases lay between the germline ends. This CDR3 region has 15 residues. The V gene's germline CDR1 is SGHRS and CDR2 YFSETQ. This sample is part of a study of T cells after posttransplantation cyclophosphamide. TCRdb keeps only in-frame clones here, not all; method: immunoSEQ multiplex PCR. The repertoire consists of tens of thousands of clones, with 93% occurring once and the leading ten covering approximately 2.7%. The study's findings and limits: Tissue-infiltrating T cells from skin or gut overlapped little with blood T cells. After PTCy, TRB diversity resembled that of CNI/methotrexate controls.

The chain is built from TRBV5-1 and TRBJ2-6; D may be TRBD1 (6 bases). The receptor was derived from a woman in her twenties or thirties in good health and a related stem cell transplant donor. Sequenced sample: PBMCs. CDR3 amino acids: CASSRDISGANVLTF. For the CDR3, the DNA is TGCGCCAGCAGCCGGGACATTTCTGGGGCCAACGTCCTGACTTTC.